A selection of T cell receptor beta chains follows, all from one sample in a study of cytomegalovirus exposure and HLA in healthy donors. Sequencing was performed with immunoSEQ multiplex PCR; in TCRdb, only in-frame clones are kept and a portion is missing. The sample carries around 130,000 clones, around 77% recorded once. Input material: PBMCs. These receptors originate from a woman aged 50 to 65 in good health and CMV-seronegative. The CDR3 runs from the conserved cysteine through the conserved F or W. The order of the fields is J gene, CDR3 length, V gene, clone size, D gene, CDR3 DNA, CDR3 protein. A D gene is named only where the DNA matches it firmly. Clone size appears in some rows only: once, few, many, or a class for an expanded clone.

TRBJ2-7 15 TRBV7-3 - - TGTGCCAGCAGCATCAGAGCGGGCGCCTCCTACGAGCAGTACTTC CASSIRAGASYEQYF
TRBJ2-5 9 TRBV19 - - TGTGCCGTCGAAGAGACCCAGTACTTC CAVEETQYF
TRBJ1-1 15 TRBV5-1 - TRBD1 TGCGCCAGCAGCCAAGGACAGGGGATGACCACTGAAGCTTTCTTT CASSQGQGMTTEAFF
TRBJ2-1 15 TRBV10-3 - TRBD1 TGTGCCATCAGTGGCAACAGGGGGGTTAACAATGAGCAGTTCTTC CAISGNRGVNNEQFF
TRBJ1-1 15 TRBV7-2 few - TGTGCCAGCAGCCTACCACAGGGTAGTAGCACTGAAGCTTTCTTT CASSLPQGSSTEAFF
TRBJ1-1 16 TRBV7-8 once TRBD1 TGTGCCAGCAGCTTAGTAGGGACAGGGACCACGACTGAAGCTTTCTTT CASSLVGTGTTTEAFF
TRBJ1-3 15 TRBV6-5 - - TGTGCCAGCAGTTACCGAGCCCACTCTGGAAACACCATATATTTT CASSYRAHSGNTIYF
TRBJ1-5 15 TRBV2 - - TGTGCCAGCAGTGAAGACAGCGGGTCCAATCAGCCCCAGCATTTT CASSEDSGSNQPQHF
TRBJ1-1 14 TRBV19 - TRBD1 TGTGCCAGTAGTATGGGGACAGTAGAGACTGAAGCTTTCTTT CASSMGTVETEAFF
TRBJ1-1 14 TRBV5-8 - - TGTGCCAGCAGCTTCCCTGGGGCGGTCACTGAAGCTTTCTTT CASSFPGAVTEAFF
TRBJ1-5 13 TRBV19 - TRBD1 TGTGCCAGTCACAGGGGAAGCAATCAGCCCCAGCATTTT CASHRGSNQPQHF
TRBJ2-5 13 TRBV7-2 - - TGTGCCAGCAGCTTATTCGCAGGGGAGACCCAGTACTTC CASSLFAGETQYF
TRBJ2-5 12 TRBV28 - - TGTGCCAGCAGGACTTTGCAAGAGACCCAGTACTTC CASRTLQETQYF
TRBJ1-2 15 TRBV21-1 - - TGTGCCAGCAGCAAGGCTCCCAGGGGAGACTATGGCTACACCTTC CASSKAPRGDYGYTF
TRBJ1-4 16 TRBV9 - TRBD1 TGTGCCAGCAGCCGCTCCGGACAGGGGGTTAATGAAAAACTGTTTTTT CASSRSGQGVNEKLFF
TRBJ2-1 11 TRBV10-2 few - TGCGCCAGCAGTGCCCGGGATGAGCAGTTCTTC CASSARDEQFF
TRBJ2-3 13 TRBV30 - TRBD2 TGTGCCGGGGAGGGTTCGGCCACAGATACGCAGTATTTT CAGEGSATDTQYF
TRBJ1-5 13 TRBV7-2 - - TGTGCCAGCACCTCCTGGGGCAATCAGCCCCAGAATTTT CASTSWGNQPQNF
TRBJ2-4 15 TRBV19 - TRBD1 TGTGCCAGTAGACAGGGGGCCTTTGCTGGGAACATTCAGTACTTC CASRQGAFAGNIQYF
TRBJ1-1 16 TRBV29-1 - - TGCAGCGTTAGCATGAATACGACGACTATGAACACTGAAGCTTTCTTT CSVSMNTTTMNTEAFF
TRBJ1-5 16 TRBV10-3 few - TGTGCCATCAGTGAGAGGGGGGGAGGACCGGATCAGCCCCAGCATTTT CAISERGGGPDQPQHF
TRBJ1-1 13 TRBV9 - - TGTGCCAGCAGCGTATTGGAGGGGCGTGAAGCTTTCTTT CASSVLEGREAFF
TRBJ2-1 11 TRBV15 - - TGTGCCACCAGCATTGCTAGTGAGCAGTTCTTC CATSIASEQFF